This T cell receptor beta chain was sequenced during a study of cytomegalovirus exposure and HLA in healthy donors. General study findings and limits: Accounts indicate the classifier identified cytomegalovirus status with strong specificity and sensitivity.

Sequencing used immunoSEQ multiplex PCR; TCRdb keeps in-frame clones, though not all of them. The table has under 250,000 clones, roughly 81% seen once. To note about this clone: Its specificity is unknown.

J gave up 8 bases and V 0 bases, and 7 bases lay outside the gene matches. CDR1 is SGHRS and CDR2 is YFSETQ in the germline V gene. This CDR3 is 16 amino acids long. The J gene is TRBJ1-6, the V gene TRBV5-1; 8 positions match TRBD1. The sequence derives from a woman aged 30 to 39 in good health and CMV-seronegative. The source material was PBMCs. The CDR3 DNA reads TGCGCCAGCAGCTTGGCTTTAGACAGGGGACATTCACCCCTCCACTTT. Encoded protein: CASSLALDRGHSPLHF.